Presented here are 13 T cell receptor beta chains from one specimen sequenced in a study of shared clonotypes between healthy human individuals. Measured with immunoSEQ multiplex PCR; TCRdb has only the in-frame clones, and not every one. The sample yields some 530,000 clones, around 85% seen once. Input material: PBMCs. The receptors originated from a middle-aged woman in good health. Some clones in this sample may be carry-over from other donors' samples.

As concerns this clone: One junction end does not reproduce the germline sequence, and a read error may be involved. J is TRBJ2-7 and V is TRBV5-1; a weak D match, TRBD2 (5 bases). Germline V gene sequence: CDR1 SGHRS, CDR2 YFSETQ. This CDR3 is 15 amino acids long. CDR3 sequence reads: CASSSSTGGPGEQYF. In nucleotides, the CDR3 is TGCGCCAGCAGCTCCTCGACTGGCGGGCCCGGCGAGCAATACTTC.

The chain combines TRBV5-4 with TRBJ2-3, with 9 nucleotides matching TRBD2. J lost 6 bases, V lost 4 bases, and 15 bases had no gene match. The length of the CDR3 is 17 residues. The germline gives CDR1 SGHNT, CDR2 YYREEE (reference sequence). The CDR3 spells CASSPQLGSGSTDTQYF. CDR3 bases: TGTGCCAGCAGCCCGCAGTTGGGTAGCGGGAGTACCGATACGCAGTATTTT. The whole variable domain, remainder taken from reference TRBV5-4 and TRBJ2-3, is ETGVTQSPTHLIKTRGQQVTLRCSSQSGHNTVSWYQQALGQGPQFIFQYYREEENGRGNFPPRFSGLQFPNYSSELNVNALELDDSALYLCASSPQLGSGSTDTQYFGPGTRLTVL.

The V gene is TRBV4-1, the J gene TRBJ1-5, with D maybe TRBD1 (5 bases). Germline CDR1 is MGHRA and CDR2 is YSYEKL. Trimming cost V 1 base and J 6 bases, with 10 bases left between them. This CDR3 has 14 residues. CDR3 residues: CASSQVRGGQPQHF. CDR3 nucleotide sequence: TGCGCCAGCAGCCAAGTGAGGGGTGGTCAGCCCCAGCATTTT.

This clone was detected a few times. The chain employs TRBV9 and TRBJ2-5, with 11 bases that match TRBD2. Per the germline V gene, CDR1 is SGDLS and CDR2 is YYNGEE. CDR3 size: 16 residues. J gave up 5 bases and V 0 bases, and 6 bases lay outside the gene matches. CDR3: CASSVGIAGGPETQYF. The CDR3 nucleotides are TGTGCCAGCAGCGTAGGCATAGCGGGAGGGCCGGAGACCCAGTACTTC.

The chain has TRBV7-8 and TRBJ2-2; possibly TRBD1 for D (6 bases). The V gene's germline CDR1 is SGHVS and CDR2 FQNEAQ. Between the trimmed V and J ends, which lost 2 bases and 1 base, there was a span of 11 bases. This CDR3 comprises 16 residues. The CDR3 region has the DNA TGTGCCAGCAGCTTATTACCGGGACAGAACACCGGGGAGCTGTTTTTT. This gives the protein CASSLLPGQNTGELFF.

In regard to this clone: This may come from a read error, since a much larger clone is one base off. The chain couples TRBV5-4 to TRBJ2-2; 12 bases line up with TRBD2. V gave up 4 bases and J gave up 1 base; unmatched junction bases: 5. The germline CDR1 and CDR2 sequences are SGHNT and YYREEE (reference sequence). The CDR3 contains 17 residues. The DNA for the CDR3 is TGTGCCAGCAGCCCACTAGCGGGAGGCCTGAACACCGGGGAGCTGTTTTTT. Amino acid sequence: CASSPLAGGLNTGELFF.

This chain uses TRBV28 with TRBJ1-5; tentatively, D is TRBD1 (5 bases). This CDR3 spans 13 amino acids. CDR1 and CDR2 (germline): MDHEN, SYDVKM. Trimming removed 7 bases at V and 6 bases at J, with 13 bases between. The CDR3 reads CASKFSRGQPQHF. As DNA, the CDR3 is TGTGCCAGCAAGTTTAGTAGGGGTCAGCCCCAGCATTTT. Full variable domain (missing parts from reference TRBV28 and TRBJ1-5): DVKVTQSSRYLVKRTGEKVFLECVQDMDHENMFWYRQDPGLGLRLIYFSYDVKMKEKGDIPEGYSVSREKKERFSLILESASTNQTSMYLCASKFSRGQPQHFGDGTRLSIL.

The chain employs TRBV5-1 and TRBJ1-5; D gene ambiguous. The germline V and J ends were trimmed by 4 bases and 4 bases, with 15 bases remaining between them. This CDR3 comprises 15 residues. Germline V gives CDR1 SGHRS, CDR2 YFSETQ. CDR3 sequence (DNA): TGCGCCAGCAGCCTGCTGCCGGGGAATAATCAGCCCCAGCATTTT. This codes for CASSLLPGNNQPQHF. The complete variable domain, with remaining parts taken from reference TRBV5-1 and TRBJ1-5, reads KAGVTQTPRYLIKTRGQQVTLSCSPISGHRSVSWYQQTPGQGLQFLFEYFSETQRNKGNFPGRFSGRQFSNSRSEMNVSTLELGDSALYLCASSLLPGNNQPQHFGDGTRLSIL.

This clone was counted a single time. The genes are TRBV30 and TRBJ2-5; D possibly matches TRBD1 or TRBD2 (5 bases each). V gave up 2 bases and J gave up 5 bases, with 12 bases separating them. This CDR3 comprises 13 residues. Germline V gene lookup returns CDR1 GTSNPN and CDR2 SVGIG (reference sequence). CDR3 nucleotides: TGTGCCTGGAGTAGGGGAGCGGTCGAGACCCAGTACTTC. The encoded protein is CAWSRGAVETQYF.

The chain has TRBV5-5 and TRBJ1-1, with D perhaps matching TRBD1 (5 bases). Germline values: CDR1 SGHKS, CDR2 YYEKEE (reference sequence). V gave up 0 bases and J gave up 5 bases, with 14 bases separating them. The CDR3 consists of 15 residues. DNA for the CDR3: TGTGCCAGCAGCTTGGCCGGGGGGATAGGGACTGAAGCTTTCTTT. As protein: CASSLAGGIGTEAFF.

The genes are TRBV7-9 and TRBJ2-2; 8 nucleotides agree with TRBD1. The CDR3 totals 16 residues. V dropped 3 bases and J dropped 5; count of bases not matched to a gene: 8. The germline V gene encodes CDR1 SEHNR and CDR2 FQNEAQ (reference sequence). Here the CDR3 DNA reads TGTGCCAGCAGCTTTCCCCGGACAGGGACTACCGGGGAGCTGTTTTTT. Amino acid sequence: CASSFPRTGTTGELFF.

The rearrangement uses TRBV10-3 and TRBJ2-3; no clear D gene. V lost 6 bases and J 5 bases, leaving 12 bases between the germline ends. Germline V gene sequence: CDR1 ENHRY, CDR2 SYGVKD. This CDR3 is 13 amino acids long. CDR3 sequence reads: CAIRLDVGDTQYF. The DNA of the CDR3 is TGTGCCATCAGGCTCGATGTCGGAGATACGCAGTATTTT.

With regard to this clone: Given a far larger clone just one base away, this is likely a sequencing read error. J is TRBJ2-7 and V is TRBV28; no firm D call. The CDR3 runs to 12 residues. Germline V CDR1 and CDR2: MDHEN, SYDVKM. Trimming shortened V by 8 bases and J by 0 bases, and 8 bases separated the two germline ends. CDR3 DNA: TGTGCCAGCGGCAGGTCCTCCTACGAGCAGTACTTC. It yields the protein CASGRSSYEQYF.